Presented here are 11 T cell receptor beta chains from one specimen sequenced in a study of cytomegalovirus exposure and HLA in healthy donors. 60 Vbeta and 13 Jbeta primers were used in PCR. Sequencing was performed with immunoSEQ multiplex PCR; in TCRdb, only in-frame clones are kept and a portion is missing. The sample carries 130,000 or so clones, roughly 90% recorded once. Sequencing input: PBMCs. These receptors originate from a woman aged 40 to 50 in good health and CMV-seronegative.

The CDR3 DNA reads as TGTGCCAGCAGTGCGGGGACAGCCATTCTCTCTGGAAACACCATATATTTT. It encodes CASSAGTAILSGNTIYF. The gene calls are TRBV6-1 and TRBJ1-3; 7 bases are shared with TRBD1. The CDR3 has 17 amino acids. Germline-derived CDR1 and CDR2 are MNHNS and SASEGT. Trimming removed 4 bases from V and 0 bases from J; junction bases left unmatched: 9.

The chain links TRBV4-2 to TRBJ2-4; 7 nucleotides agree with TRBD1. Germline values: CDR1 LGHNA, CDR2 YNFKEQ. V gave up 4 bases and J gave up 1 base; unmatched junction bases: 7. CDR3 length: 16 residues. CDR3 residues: CASSPRQGTAKNIQYF. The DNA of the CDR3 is TGTGCCAGCAGCCCTCGACAGGGAACCGCCAAAAACATTCAGTACTTC.

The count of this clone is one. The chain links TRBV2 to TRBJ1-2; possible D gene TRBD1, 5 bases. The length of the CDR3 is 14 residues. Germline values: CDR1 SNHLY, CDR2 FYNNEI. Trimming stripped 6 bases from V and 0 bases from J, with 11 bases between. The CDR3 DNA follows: TGTGCCAGCAGCGACAGTCTCTCTAACTATGGCTACACCTTC. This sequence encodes CASSDSLSNYGYTF.

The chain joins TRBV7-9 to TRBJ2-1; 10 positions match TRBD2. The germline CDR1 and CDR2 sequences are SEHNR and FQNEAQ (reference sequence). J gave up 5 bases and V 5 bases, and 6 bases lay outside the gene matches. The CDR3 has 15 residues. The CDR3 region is CASSPGLALNNEQFF. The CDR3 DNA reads TGTGCCAGCAGCCCGGGACTAGCGCTTAACAATGAGCAGTTCTTC.

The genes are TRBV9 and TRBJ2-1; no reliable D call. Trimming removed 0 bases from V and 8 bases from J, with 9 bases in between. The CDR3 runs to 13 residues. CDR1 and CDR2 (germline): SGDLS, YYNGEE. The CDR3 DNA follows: TGTGCCAGCAGCGTAGTTTTTCTCGATGAGCAGTTCTTC. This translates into CASSVVFLDEQFF.

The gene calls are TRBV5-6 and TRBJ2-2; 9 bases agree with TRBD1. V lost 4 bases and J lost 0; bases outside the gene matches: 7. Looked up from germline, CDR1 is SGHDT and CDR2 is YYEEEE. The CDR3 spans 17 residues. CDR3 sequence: CASSTYRGLANTGELFF. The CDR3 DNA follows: TGTGCCAGCAGCACCTACAGGGGGCTTGCGAACACCGGGGAGCTGTTTTTT.

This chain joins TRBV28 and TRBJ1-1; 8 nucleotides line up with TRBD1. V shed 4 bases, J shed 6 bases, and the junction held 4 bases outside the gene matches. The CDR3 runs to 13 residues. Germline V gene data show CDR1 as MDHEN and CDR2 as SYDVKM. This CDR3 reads CASSSDRGAEAFF. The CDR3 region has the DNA TGTGCCAGCAGTTCCGACAGGGGTGCTGAAGCTTTCTTT. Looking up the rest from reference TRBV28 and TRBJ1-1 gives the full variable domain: DVKVTQSSRYLVKRTGEKVFLECVQDMDHENMFWYRQDPGLGLRLIYFSYDVKMKEKGDIPEGYSVSREKKERFSLILESASTNQTSMYLCASSSDRGAEAFFGQGTRLTVV.

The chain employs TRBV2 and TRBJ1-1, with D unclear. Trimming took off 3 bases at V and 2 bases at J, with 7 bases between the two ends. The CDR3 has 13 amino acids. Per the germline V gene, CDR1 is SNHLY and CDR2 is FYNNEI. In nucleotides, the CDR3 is TGTGCCAGCAGTGACGAGGGAAACACTGAAGCTTTCTTT. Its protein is CASSDEGNTEAFF.

This chain's CDR3 is CASSYEASYNEQFF. CDR3 nucleotides: TGTGCCAGCAGTTACGAGGCGTCCTACAATGAGCAGTTCTTC. The V call is TRBV6-5, the J call TRBJ2-1; D remains unclear. The V end lost 2 bases, the J end lost 1 base, and 6 bases lay between the germline ends. This CDR3 contains 14 residues. The germline V gene encodes CDR1 MNHEY and CDR2 SVGAGI.

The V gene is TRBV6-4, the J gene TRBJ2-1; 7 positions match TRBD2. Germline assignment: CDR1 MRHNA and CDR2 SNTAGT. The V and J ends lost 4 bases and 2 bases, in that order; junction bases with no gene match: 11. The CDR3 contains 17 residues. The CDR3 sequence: CASSVDRGGGTYNEQFF. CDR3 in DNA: TGTGCCAGCAGTGTGGACCGTGGGGGGGGGACCTACAATGAGCAGTTCTTC.

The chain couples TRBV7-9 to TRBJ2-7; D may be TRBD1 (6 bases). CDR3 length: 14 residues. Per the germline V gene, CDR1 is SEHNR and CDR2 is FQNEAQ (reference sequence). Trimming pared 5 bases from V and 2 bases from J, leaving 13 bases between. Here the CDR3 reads CASSAGQQPYEQYF. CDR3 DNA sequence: TGTGCCAGCAGCGCCGGACAGCAACCCTACGAGCAGTACTTC.